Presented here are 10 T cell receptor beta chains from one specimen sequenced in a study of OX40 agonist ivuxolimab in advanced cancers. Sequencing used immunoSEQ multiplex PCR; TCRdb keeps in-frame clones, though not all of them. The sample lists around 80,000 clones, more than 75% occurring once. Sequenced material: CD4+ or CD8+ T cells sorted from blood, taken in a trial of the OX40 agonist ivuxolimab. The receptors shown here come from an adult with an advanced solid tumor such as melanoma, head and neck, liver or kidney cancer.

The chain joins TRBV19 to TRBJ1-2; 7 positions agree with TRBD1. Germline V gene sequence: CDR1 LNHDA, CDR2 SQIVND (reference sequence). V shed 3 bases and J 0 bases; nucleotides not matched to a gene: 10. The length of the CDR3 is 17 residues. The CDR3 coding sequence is TGTGCCAGTAGTATCAGCGGAGGGGGCGCCCCTAACTATGGCTACACCTTC. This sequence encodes CASSISGGGAPNYGYTF.

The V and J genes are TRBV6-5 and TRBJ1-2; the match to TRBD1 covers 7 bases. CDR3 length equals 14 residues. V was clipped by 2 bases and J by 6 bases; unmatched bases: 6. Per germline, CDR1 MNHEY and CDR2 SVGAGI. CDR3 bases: TGTGCCAGCAGTTACGATGGCAGGGGGAATGGCTACACCTTC. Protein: CASSYDGRGNGYTF.

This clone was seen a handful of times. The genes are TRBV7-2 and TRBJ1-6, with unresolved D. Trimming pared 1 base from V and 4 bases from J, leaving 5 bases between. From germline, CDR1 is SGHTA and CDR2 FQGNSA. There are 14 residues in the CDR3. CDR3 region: CASSLVQYNSPLHF. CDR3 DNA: TGTGCCAGCAGCTTAGTCCAGTATAATTCACCCCTCCACTTT.

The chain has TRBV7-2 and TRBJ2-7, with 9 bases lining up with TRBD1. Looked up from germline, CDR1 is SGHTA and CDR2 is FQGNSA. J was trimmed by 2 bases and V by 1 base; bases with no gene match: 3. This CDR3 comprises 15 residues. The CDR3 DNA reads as TGTGCCAGCAGCTTAGACCGGACAGGGGCCTACGAGCAGTACTTC. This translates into CASSLDRTGAYEQYF.

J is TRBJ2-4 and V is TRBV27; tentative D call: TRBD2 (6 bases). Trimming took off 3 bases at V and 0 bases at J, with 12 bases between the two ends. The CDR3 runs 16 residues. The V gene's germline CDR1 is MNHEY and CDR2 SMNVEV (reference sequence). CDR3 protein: CASSLRRDGAKNIQYF. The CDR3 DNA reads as TGTGCCAGCAGTTTGAGGAGGGACGGAGCCAAAAACATTCAGTACTTC.

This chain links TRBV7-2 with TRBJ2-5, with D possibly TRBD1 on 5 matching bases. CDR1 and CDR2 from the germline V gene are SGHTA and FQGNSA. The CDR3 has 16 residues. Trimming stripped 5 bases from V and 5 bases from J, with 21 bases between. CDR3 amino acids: CASSPQSPRWGETQYF. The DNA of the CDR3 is TGTGCCAGCAGCCCACAATCCCCAAGGTGGGGCGAGACCCAGTACTTC. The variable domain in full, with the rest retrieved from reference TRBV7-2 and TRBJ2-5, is GAGVSQSPSNKVTEKGKDVELRCDPISGHTALYWYRQSLGQGLEFLIYFQGNSAPDKSGLPSDRFSAERTGGSVSTLTIQRTQQEDSAVYLCASSPQSPRWGETQYFGPGTRLLVL.

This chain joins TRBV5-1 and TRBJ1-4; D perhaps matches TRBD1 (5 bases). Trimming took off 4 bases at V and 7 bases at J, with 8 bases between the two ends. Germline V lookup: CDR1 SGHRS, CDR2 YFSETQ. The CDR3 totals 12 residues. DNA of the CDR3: TGCGCCAGCAGCGCGCAGGGTGAAAAACTGTTTTTT. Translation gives CASSAQGEKLFF.

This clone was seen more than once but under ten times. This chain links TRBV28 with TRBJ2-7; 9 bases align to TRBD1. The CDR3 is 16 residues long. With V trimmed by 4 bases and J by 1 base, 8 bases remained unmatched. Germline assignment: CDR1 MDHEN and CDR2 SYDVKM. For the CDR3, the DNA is TGTGCCAGCAGTTCCCCGACCGGACAGGGGTCCTACGAGCAGTACGTC. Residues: CASSSPTGQGSYEQYV.

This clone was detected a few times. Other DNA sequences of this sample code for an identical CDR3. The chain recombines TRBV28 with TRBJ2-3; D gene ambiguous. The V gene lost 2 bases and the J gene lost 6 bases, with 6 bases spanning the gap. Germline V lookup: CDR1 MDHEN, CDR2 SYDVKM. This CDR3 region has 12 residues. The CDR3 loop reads CASSLLADTQYF. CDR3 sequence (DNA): TGTGCCAGCAGTTTACTCGCGGATACGCAGTATTTT.

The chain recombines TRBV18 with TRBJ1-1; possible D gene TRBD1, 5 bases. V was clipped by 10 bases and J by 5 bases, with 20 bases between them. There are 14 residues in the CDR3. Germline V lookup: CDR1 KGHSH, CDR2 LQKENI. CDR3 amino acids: CATRESLGRTEAFF. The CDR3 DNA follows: TGTGCCACCCGCGAGTCTTTGGGGCGGACTGAAGCTTTCTTT.